This T cell receptor beta chain was found in a study of spatial heterogeneity in lung cancer. Study information: Beta-chain sequences consistently outnumbered alpha-chain sequences in detection.

TCRdb fed the 5' RACE reads into MiXCR, producing one record per CDR3 protein. The sample has about 40,000 distinct CDR3 sequences; roughly 5.5% are singletons. This clonotype has ten or more counts. The CDR3 extends over 13 amino acids. Per germline, CDR1 SGHTA and CDR2 FQGTGA. Trimming pared 3 bases from V and 7 bases from J, leaving 9 bases between. Specified time point: sample taken at primary tumor resection. Extraction of whole RNA from tumor, nontumor lung or frozen PBMC preceded unsorted sequencing. A total of around 76 untreated early-stage non-small cell lung cancer patients served as donors.

J is TRBJ2-2 and V is TRBV7-3, with D uncertain. This clonotype was sampled from a female donor with early-stage non-small cell lung cancer. Sequencing was performed on PBMCs, taken at surgery. CDR3 region: CASSFSSGGELFF. CDR3 nucleotides: TGTGCCAGCAGCTTCTCTTCCGGCGGGGAGCTGTTTTTT. Looking up the rest from reference TRBV7-3 and TRBJ2-2 gives the full variable domain: GAGVSQTPSNKVTEKGKYVELRCDPISGHTALYWYRQSLGQGPEFLIYFQGTGAADDSGLPNDRFFAVRPEGSVSTLKIQRTERGDSAVYLCASSFSSGGELFFGEGSRLTVL.